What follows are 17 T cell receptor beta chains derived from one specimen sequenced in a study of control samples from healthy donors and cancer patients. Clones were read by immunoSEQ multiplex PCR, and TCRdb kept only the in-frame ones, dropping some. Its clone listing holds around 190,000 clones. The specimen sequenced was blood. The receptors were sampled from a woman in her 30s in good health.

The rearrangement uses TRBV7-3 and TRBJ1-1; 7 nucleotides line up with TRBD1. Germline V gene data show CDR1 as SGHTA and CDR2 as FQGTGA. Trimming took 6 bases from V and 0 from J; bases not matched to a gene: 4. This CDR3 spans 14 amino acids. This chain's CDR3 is CASSPTGMNTEAFF. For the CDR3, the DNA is TGTGCCAGCAGTCCGACAGGGATGAACACTGAAGCTTTCTTT.

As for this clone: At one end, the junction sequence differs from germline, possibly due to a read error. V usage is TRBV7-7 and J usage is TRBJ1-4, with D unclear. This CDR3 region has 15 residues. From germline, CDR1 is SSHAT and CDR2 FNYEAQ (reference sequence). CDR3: CASSSRYGPNEKLFF. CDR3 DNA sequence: TGTGCTAGCAGCTCCCGCTACGGACCCAATGAAAAACTGTTTTTT.

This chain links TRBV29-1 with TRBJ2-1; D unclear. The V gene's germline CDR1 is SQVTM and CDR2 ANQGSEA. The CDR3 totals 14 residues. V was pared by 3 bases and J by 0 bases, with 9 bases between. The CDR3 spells CSVDSSSSYNEQFF. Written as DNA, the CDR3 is TGCAGCGTTGACTCCTCTAGCTCCTACAATGAGCAGTTCTTC.

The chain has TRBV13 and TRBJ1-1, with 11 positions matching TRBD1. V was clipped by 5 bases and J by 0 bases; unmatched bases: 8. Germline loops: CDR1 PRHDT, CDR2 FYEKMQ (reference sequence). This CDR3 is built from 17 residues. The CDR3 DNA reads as TGTGCCAGCAGCCTGGGACAGGGGGAATTGGTGAACACTGAAGCTTTCTTT. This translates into CASSLGQGELVNTEAFF.

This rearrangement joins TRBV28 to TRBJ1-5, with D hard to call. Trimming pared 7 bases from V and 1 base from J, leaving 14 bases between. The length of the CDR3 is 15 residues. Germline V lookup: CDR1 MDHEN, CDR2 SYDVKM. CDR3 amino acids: CASILRGISNQPQHF. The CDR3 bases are TGTGCCAGCATCCTCCGGGGAATAAGCAATCAGCCCCAGCATTTT.

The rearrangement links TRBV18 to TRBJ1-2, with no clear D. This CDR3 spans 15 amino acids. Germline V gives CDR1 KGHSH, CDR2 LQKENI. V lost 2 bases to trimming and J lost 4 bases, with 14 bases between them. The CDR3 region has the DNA TGTGCCAGCTCACCAGAGACTGGAGGGATCTATGGCTACACCTTC. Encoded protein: CASSPETGGIYGYTF.

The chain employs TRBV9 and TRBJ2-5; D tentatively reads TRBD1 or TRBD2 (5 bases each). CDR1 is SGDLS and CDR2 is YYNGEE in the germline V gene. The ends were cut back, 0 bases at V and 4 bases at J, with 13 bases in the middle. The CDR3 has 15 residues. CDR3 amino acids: CASSVVEGSVETQYF. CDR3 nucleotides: TGTGCCAGCAGCGTAGTAGAGGGGTCTGTAGAGACCCAGTACTTC.

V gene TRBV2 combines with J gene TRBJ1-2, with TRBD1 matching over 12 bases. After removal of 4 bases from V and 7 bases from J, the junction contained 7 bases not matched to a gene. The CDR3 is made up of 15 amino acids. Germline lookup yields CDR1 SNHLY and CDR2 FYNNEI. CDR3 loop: CASSARDRGRFGYTF. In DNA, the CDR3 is TGTGCCAGCAGTGCCCGGGACAGGGGGCGATTTGGCTACACCTTC.

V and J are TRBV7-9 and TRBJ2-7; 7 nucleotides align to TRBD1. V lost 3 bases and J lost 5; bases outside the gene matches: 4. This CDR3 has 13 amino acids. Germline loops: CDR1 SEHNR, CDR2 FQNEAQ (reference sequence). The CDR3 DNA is TGTGCCAGCAGCTTGGAACAGGGGAACGAGCAGTACTTC. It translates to CASSLEQGNEQYF.

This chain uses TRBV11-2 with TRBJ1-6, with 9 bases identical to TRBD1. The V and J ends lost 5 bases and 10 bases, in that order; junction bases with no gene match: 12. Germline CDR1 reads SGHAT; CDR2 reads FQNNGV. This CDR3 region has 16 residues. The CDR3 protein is CASSLAVGQGGSPLHF. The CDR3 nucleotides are TGTGCCAGCAGCCTAGCGGTGGGACAGGGCGGCTCACCCCTCCACTTT.

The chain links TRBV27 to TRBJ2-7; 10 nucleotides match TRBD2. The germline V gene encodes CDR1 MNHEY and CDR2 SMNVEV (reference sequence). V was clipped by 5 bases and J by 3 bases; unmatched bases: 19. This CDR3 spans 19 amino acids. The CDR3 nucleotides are TGTGCCAGCAGTCCAGGCAAGGCCTCGGGACTAGCGAGCCGCTACGAGCAGTACTTC. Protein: CASSPGKASGLASRYEQYF.

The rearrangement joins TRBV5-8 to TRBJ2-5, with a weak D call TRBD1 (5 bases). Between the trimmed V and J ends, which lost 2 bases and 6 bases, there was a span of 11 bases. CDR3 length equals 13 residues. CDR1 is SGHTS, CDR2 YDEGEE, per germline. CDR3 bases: TGTGCCAGCAGCTTAGGGGTCACGAAGACCCAGTACTTC. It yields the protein CASSLGVTKTQYF. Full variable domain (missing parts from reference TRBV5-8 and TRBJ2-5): EAGVTQSPTHLIKTRGQQATLRCSPISGHTSVYWYQQALGLGLQFLLWYDEGEERNRGNFPPRFSGRQFPNYSSELNVNALELEDSALYLCASSLGVTKTQYFGPGTRLLVL.

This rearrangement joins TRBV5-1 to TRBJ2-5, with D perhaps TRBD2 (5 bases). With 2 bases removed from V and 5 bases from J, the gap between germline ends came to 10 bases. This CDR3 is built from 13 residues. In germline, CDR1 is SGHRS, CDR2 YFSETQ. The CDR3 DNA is TGCGCCAGCAGCTTTTGGACTCAGGAGACCCAGTACTTC. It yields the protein CASSFWTQETQYF.

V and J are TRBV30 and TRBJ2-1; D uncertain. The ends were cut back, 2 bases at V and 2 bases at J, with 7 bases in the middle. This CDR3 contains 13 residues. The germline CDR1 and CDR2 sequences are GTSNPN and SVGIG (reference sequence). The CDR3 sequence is CAWSLGPYNEQFF. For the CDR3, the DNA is TGTGCCTGGAGTCTTGGTCCCTACAATGAGCAGTTCTTC.

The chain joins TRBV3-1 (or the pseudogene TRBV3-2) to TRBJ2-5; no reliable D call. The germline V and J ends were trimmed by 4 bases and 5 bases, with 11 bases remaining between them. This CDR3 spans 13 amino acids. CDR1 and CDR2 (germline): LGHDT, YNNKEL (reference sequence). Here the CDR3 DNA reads TGTGCCAGCAGCCCCCTACCGACGGAGACCCAGTACTTC. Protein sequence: CASSPLPTETQYF.

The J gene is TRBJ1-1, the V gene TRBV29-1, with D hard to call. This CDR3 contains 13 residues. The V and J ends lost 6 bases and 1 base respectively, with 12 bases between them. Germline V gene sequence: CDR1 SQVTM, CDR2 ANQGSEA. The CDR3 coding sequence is TGCAGCGTCCGAGGCCCTCAGAACACTGAAGCTTTCTTT. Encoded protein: CSVRGPQNTEAFF.

CDR3 DNA sequence: TGTGCCAGCAGCTTAGGCAGCCACCACAATGAGCAGTTCTTC. It yields the protein CASSLGSHHNEQFF. The chain carries TRBV11-1 and TRBJ2-1; D is unresolved. The CDR3 totals 14 residues. From germline, CDR1 is SGHAT and CDR2 FQDESV (reference sequence). V dropped 1 base and J dropped 5 bases, with 9 bases sitting between them. The full variable domain, its missing parts supplied by reference TRBV11-1 and TRBJ2-1, is EAEVAQSPRYKITEKSQAVAFWCDPISGHATLYWYRQILGQGPELLVQFQDESVVDDSQLPKDRFSAERLKGVDSTLKIQPAELGDSAMYLCASSLGSHHNEQFFGPGTRLTVL.